Shown below are 9 T cell receptor beta chains from a single sample sequenced in a study of cytomegalovirus exposure and HLA in healthy donors. The PCR contained 60 Vbeta and 13 Jbeta primers. Here immunoSEQ multiplex PCR was the method, and the copy in TCRdb shows in-frame clones only, minus some. The listing contains some 150,000 clones. The source material was PBMCs. These receptors were collected from a woman between 18 and 29 years old in good health and CMV-seronegative.

This chain joins TRBV4-3 and TRBJ2-2; D perhaps matches TRBD2 (6 bases). V lost 1 base to trimming and J lost 4 bases, with 13 bases between them. CDR1 and CDR2 (germline): LGHNA, YSLEER. This CDR3 has 16 residues. CDR3 sequence: CASSQVAEGGTGELFF. The CDR3 bases are TGCGCCAGCAGCCAAGTCGCTGAGGGAGGCACCGGGGAGCTGTTTTTT.

The chain employs TRBV29-1 and TRBJ1-1; D not certain. The germline V gene has CDR1 SQVTM and CDR2 ANQGSEA. This CDR3 has 12 amino acids. The V and J ends lost 1 base and 4 bases respectively, with 7 bases between them. Written as DNA, the CDR3 is TGCAGCGTTGAAGGGGGAGGCACTGAAGCTTTCTTT. Translating gives CSVEGGGTEAFF.

This sequence joins TRBV6-5 and TRBJ2-7; no firm D call. Looked up from germline, CDR1 is MNHEY and CDR2 is SVGAGI. V lost 6 bases, J lost 3 bases, and 15 bases lay in between. The length of the CDR3 is 14 residues. The CDR3 DNA is TGTGCCAGCAGCCAAAGCCTTATCCTCTACGAGCAGTACTTC. Amino acid sequence: CASSQSLILYEQYF.

The chain couples TRBV5-4 to TRBJ2-5; D is ambiguous. Gene TRBJ2-7 matches the end of the DNA better, so the J call may be wrong. The CDR3 has 13 amino acids. CDR1 is SGHNT, CDR2 YYREEE, per germline (reference sequence). The CDR3 protein is CASSLSSSYEQYF. Here the CDR3 DNA reads TGTGCCAGCAGCTTATCAAGCTCCTACGAGCAGTACTTC.

V usage is TRBV27 and J usage is TRBJ2-3; 10 bases agree with TRBD2. CDR3 length: 14 amino acids. V was clipped by 5 bases and J by 6 bases; unmatched bases: 5. Germline V gene data show CDR1 as MNHEY and CDR2 as SMNVEV (reference sequence). CDR3 protein: CASSVLAGADTQYF. For the CDR3, the DNA is TGTGCCAGCAGTGTCCTAGCGGGAGCTGATACGCAGTATTTT.

CDR3 sequence: CASSLRTGGQETQYF. The CDR3 DNA follows: TGTGCCAGCAGCTTGAGAACAGGGGGCCAAGAGACCCAGTACTTC. The chain has TRBV5-6 and TRBJ2-5, with TRBD1 matching 8 bases. The CDR3 consists of 15 residues. Germline-derived CDR1 and CDR2 are SGHDT and YYEEEE. V trimming: 1 base; J trimming: 1 base; junction bases outside the gene matches: 3.

The genes are TRBV10-1 and TRBJ2-7; TRBD1 matches 8 bases. Germline V gene data show CDR1 as WNHNN and CDR2 as SYGVQD (reference sequence). The V and J ends lost 3 bases and 6 bases, in that order; junction bases with no gene match: 4. The CDR3 runs to 13 residues. The chain's CDR3 is CASSETGGIEQYV. The CDR3 nucleotides are TGCGCCAGCAGTGAAACAGGGGGGATCGAGCAGTACGTC.

This rearrangement joins TRBV5-6 to TRBJ2-5; D perhaps matches TRBD2 (5 bases). The DNA matches TRBJ2-7 better at its end, which makes the J call doubtful. Germline V gives CDR1 SGHDT, CDR2 YYEEEE. This CDR3 spans 14 amino acids. CDR3 coding DNA: TGTGCCAGCAGCTTGGATAGTCGGGGTTACGAGCAGTACTTC. Its protein product is CASSLDSRGYEQYF.

In nucleotides, the CDR3 is TGTGCCAGCAGGGGTACAGGGAGACTCATGCCCCAGCATTTT. Translated, it gives CASRGTGRLMPQHF. This chain joins TRBV6-6 and TRBJ1-5; weak D call: TRBD1 (6 bases). Trimming took off 6 bases at V and 9 bases at J, with 18 bases between the two ends. The germline V gene encodes CDR1 MNHNY and CDR2 SVGAGI (reference sequence). CDR3 length equals 14 residues.